The 8 T cell receptor beta chains presented below share a single source sample, sequenced in a study of blood T cell repertoires in COVID-19. Generated by immunoSEQ multiplex PCR, the TCRdb table keeps only in-frame clones and is missing some. The data show tens of thousands of clones, around 72% seen once. Sequencing was performed on peripheral blood. Receptors originate from a human donor with acute or convalescent COVID-19. The donor label of this sample is uncertain.

This clone showed up just once. J is TRBJ1-4 and V is TRBV28; D is undetermined. Trimming cost V 5 bases and J 8 bases, with 24 bases left between them. This CDR3 is built from 17 residues. In germline, CDR1 is MDHEN, CDR2 SYDVKM. DNA of the CDR3: TGTGCCAGCAGTGAATACCCCGGACGCCGAGGAGGAGAAAAACTGTTTTTT. It codes for CASSEYPGRRGGEKLFF.

The sample holds a few counts of this clone. The chain combines TRBV6-6 with TRBJ2-7; TRBD2 is a possible D gene (5 bases). The CDR3 runs 12 residues. The V end was cut by 10 bases, the J end by 0 bases, with 10 bases between. CDR1 is MNHNY, CDR2 SVGAGI, per germline (reference sequence). As DNA, the CDR3 is TGTGCCACCAGGACTTTCTCCTACGAGCAGTACTTC. Protein: CATRTFSYEQYF.

The V and J genes are TRBV19 and TRBJ1-2, with TRBD1 as a possible D gene (5 bases). V gave up 5 bases and J gave up 7 bases, with 20 bases separating them. The CDR3 is 15 residues long. The V gene's germline CDR1 is LNHDA and CDR2 SQIVND (reference sequence). CDR3 bases: TGTGCCAGTAGTCGTGAGGACATCAATTCCCGTGGCTACACCTTC. Protein product: CASSREDINSRGYTF.

This clone was observed a few times. The gene calls are TRBV7-3 and TRBJ1-2; 8 bases match TRBD1. CDR1 and CDR2 from the germline V gene are SGHTA and FQGTGA. The CDR3 has 16 residues. V shed 5 bases, J shed 3 bases, and the junction held 11 bases outside the gene matches. CDR3 nucleotide sequence: TGTGCCAGCAGCCCAGGTCAGGGGGCAACCTACTATGGCTACACCTTC. Residues: CASSPGQGATYYGYTF.

The V gene is TRBV27, the J gene TRBJ1-5; D is possibly TRBD1 (5 bases). This CDR3 region has 14 residues. CDR1 is MNHEY and CDR2 is SMNVEV in the germline V gene (reference sequence). The V gene lost 2 bases and the J gene lost 7 bases, with 12 bases spanning the gap. The DNA for the CDR3 is TGTGCCAGCAGTTTAGGTACAGGCCGACAGCCCCAGCATTTT. It translates to CASSLGTGRQPQHF.

V usage is TRBV12-3 or TRBV12-4 and J usage is TRBJ1-6; D is unclear. CDR3 size: 13 residues. V was pared by 7 bases and J by 4 bases, with 8 bases between. The CDR3 region is CASKREYNSPLHF. The CDR3 DNA follows: TGTGCCAGCAAAAGGGAGTATAATTCACCCCTCCACTTT.

The V and J genes are TRBV19 and TRBJ1-1; 8 bases align to TRBD1. CDR1 LNHDA and CDR2 SQIVND come from the germline V gene (reference sequence). This CDR3 contains 16 residues. The ends lost 9 bases at V and 4 bases at J; junction bases unmatched: 16. The CDR3 DNA reads TGTGCCAGCCGTCCCCTAGGGACAGGTTTGGTCACTGAAGCTTTCTTT. Translating gives CASRPLGTGLVTEAFF.

The chain links TRBV9 to TRBJ2-1, with D tentatively TRBD1 (5 bases). This CDR3 is 17 amino acids long. Germline values: CDR1 SGDLS, CDR2 YYNGEE. Trimming cost V 0 bases and J 0 bases, with 13 bases left between them. The CDR3 DNA follows: TGTGCCAGCAGCGTAGGGGGCGGAGTCAGCTCCTACAATGAGCAGTTCTTC. It translates to CASSVGGGVSSYNEQFF.